This T cell receptor (beta chain) was identified during a study of cytomegalovirus exposure and HLA in healthy donors. CDR1 is SGHAT and CDR2 is FQDESV in the germline V gene (reference sequence). CDR3 length: 14 amino acids. V lost 3 bases, J lost 3 bases, and 12 bases lay in between. With 60 Vbeta and 13 Jbeta primers, the PCR was carried out. Only in-frame clones appear in the TCRdb table, and some are missing; sequencing was by immunoSEQ multiplex PCR. This sample has 200,000 to 250,000 clones, with roughly 80% found just once. The sequencing sample was made of PBMCs. The genes are TRBV11-1 and TRBJ2-7; D possibly corresponds to TRBD1 (5 bases). The sequence was obtained from a man between 45 and 60 years old in good health and CMV-seronegative. The CDR3 DNA follows: TGTGCCAGCAGCTTCCGAAGGCAGGGCTACGAGCAGTACTTC. It is translated as CASSFRRQGYEQYF. Supplemented by reference TRBV11-1 and TRBJ2-7, the full variable domain reads EAEVAQSPRYKITEKSQAVAFWCDPISGHATLYWYRQILGQGPELLVQFQDESVVDDSQLPKDRFSAERLKGVDSTLKIQPAELGDSAMYLCASSFRRQGYEQYFGPGTRLTVT.